The 29 T cell receptor beta chains presented below share a single source sample, sequenced in a study of OX40 agonist ivuxolimab in advanced cancers. TCRdb's table, derived via immunoSEQ multiplex PCR, lists solely in-frame clones and lacks some. The repertoire holds 75,000 to 100,000 clones, with around 90% as singletons. The source material was CD4+ or CD8+ T cells sorted from blood, sampled in a trial of the OX40 agonist ivuxolimab. These receptors were collected from an adult with an advanced solid tumor such as melanoma, head and neck, liver or kidney cancer.

The chain has TRBV4-1 and TRBJ2-5; 8 bases agree with TRBD1. The germline V gene has CDR1 MGHRA and CDR2 YSYEKL. The V and J ends lost 0 bases and 5 bases, in that order; junction bases with no gene match: 2. The CDR3 has 14 residues. The DNA of the CDR3 is TGCGCCAGCAGCCAAGATGACAGGGGTGAGACCCAGTACTTC. It encodes CASSQDDRGETQYF.

The genes are TRBV5-1 and TRBJ1-6; 10 nucleotides line up with TRBD1. After removal of 4 bases from V and 8 bases from J, the junction contained 12 bases not matched to a gene. The germline V gene has CDR1 SGHRS and CDR2 YFSETQ. This CDR3 region has 17 residues. CDR3 amino acids: CASSLSPGQGMDSPLHF. The DNA of the CDR3 is TGCGCCAGCAGCCTATCCCCGGGACAGGGGATGGATTCACCCCTCCACTTT.

The chain is built from TRBV19 and TRBJ2-7, with 10 bases fitting TRBD1. CDR3 length equals 15 residues. V lost 5 bases to trimming and J lost 5 bases; unmatched junction nucleotides: 9. Per germline, CDR1 LNHDA and CDR2 SQIVND (reference sequence). CDR3 coding DNA: TGTGCCAGTAGTCCCCGACGACAGGGGGCCCACGAGCAGTACTTC. Amino acids: CASSPRRQGAHEQYF.

The sample holds one count of this clone. The rearrangement joins TRBV7-6 to TRBJ2-2, with TRBD2 matching 11 bases. The CDR3 totals 16 residues. J lost 6 bases, V lost 1 base, and 4 bases had no gene match. Germline CDR1 is SGHVS and CDR2 is FNYEAQ. Here the CDR3 DNA reads TGTGCCAGCAGCTTAGATATAGCGGGGGGGCCCGGGGAGCTGTTTTTT. Its translation: CASSLDIAGGPGELFF.

J is TRBJ2-1 and V is TRBV11-3; a weak D match, TRBD2 (6 bases). This CDR3 has 14 amino acids. From germline, CDR1 is SGHNT and CDR2 YENEEA. V was shortened by 4 bases and J by 6 bases, with 13 bases between the two germline ends. The CDR3 here is CASSSSKGLNEQFF. Here the CDR3 DNA reads TGTGCCAGCAGCTCATCTAAGGGACTCAATGAGCAGTTCTTC.

This chain joins TRBV29-1 and TRBJ2-7; 8 bases are shared with TRBD2. CDR3 size: 12 residues. Germline V lookup: CDR1 SQVTM, CDR2 ANQGSEA. Losses at the gene ends were 2 bases for V and 5 bases for J; bases not matched to a gene: 2. Here the CDR3 DNA reads TGCAGCGTTGAACGGGAGGGTGACGAGCAGTACTTC. Amino acids: CSVEREGDEQYF.

J is TRBJ1-2 and V is TRBV5-1, with TRBD1 matching over 7 bases. The CDR3 loop spans 15 amino acids. Germline V gene lookup returns CDR1 SGHRS and CDR2 YFSETQ. With V trimmed by 4 bases and J by 3 bases, 9 bases remained unmatched. The CDR3 coding sequence is TGCGCCAGCAGCACTCAGGGGGTCTATGACTATGGCTACACCTTC. Translating it yields CASSTQGVYDYGYTF.

The rearrangement uses TRBV10-3 and TRBJ1-1, with D uncertain. Trimming took off 3 bases at V and 0 bases at J, with 8 bases between the two ends. This CDR3 is built from 14 residues. Germline V gene lookup returns CDR1 ENHRY and CDR2 SYGVKD. This CDR3 reads CAISDPTVNTEAFF. The DNA of the CDR3 is TGTGCCATCAGTGACCCCACAGTGAACACTGAAGCTTTCTTT.

This clone was seen a single time. CDR3 region: CASSLSSRYQETQYF. The CDR3, as DNA: TGTGCCAGCAGTTTATCGTCTAGGTACCAAGAGACCCAGTACTTC. The V call is TRBV27, the J call TRBJ2-5; D unresolved. CDR1 is MNHEY and CDR2 is SMNVEV in the germline V gene (reference sequence). This CDR3 spans 15 amino acids. V dropped 0 bases and J dropped 0 bases, with 8 bases sitting between them.

This chain joins TRBV5-1 and TRBJ2-3; 8 positions match TRBD1. V dropped 0 bases and J dropped 1; count of bases not matched to a gene: 7. The length of the CDR3 is 17 residues. Germline V gene data show CDR1 as SGHRS and CDR2 as YFSETQ. This CDR3 is CASSLAGAGGGTDTQYF. CDR3 DNA sequence: TGCGCCAGCAGCTTGGCCGGGGCAGGGGGCGGCACAGATACGCAGTATTTT.

The chain combines TRBV28 with TRBJ1-5, with 8 bases matching TRBD1. This CDR3 has 18 amino acids. Germline CDR1 reads MDHEN; CDR2 reads SYDVKM. Unmatched junction bases numbered 17, after V lost 1 base and J lost 9 bases. CDR3 sequence (DNA): TGTGCCAGCAGTTTATCCCCCTTCAGTGCCTTTACAGGGGGGCCCCAGCATTTT. Protein product: CASSLSPFSAFTGGPQHF.

This chain links TRBV6-6 with TRBJ2-7, with D possibly matching TRBD1 (5 bases). V lost 2 bases to trimming and J lost 4 bases, with 12 bases between them. The V gene's germline CDR1 is MNHNY and CDR2 SVGAGI (reference sequence). The CDR3 contains 14 residues. CDR3 sequence reads: CASSYSQGWYEQYF. In nucleotides, the CDR3 is TGTGCCAGCAGTTACAGCCAGGGTTGGTACGAGCAGTACTTC.

J is TRBJ1-1 and V is TRBV6-1, with D possibly TRBD1 on 5 matching bases. Germline V gene sequence: CDR1 MNHNS, CDR2 SASEGT. This CDR3 spans 13 amino acids. V lost 1 base and J lost 11, with 14 bases in between. CDR3 sequence: CASSEEEGLWAFF. The CDR3 nucleotides are TGTGCCAGCAGTGAAGAGGAGGGGCTCTGGGCTTTCTTT.

The gene calls are TRBV6-5 and TRBJ1-3; D is possibly TRBD1 (5 bases). CDR1 is MNHEY, CDR2 SVGAGI, per germline. The CDR3 spans 14 residues. V was clipped by 11 bases and J by 2 bases, with 16 bases between them. DNA for the CDR3: TGTGCCGCGACGAGGGGAGAACCTGGAAACACCATATATTTT. Protein: CAATRGEPGNTIYF.

This chain's CDR3 is CASSLEGLSGNTIYF. The CDR3 bases are TGCGCCAGCAGCTTGGAGGGGCTCTCTGGAAACACCATATATTTT. The gene calls are TRBV5-1 and TRBJ1-3, with a tentative D call TRBD1 (5 bases). Germline values: CDR1 SGHRS, CDR2 YFSETQ. Trimming shortened V by 0 bases and J by 0 bases, and 7 bases separated the two germline ends. This CDR3 comprises 15 residues.

The chain links TRBV2 to TRBJ2-7; maybe TRBD2 (5 bases). The germline V and J ends were trimmed by 6 bases and 7 bases, with 16 bases remaining between them. The CDR3 is 13 amino acids. CDR1 is SNHLY and CDR2 is FYNNEI in the germline V gene. The CDR3: CASRALDLGEQYF. The CDR3 DNA follows: TGTGCCAGCAGGGCCCTGGACTTGGGGGAGCAGTACTTC.

The V gene is TRBV11-2, the J gene TRBJ2-1; 7 bases are shared with TRBD2. Trimming cost V 2 bases and J 0 bases; bases outside gene matches: 13. CDR1 SGHAT and CDR2 FQNNGV come from the germline V gene. The CDR3 covers 19 residues. The CDR3 here is CASSLKTTLAGPSYNEQFF. The CDR3 region has the DNA TGTGCCAGCAGCTTAAAAACCACCTTAGCGGGCCCCTCCTACAATGAGCAGTTCTTC.

The gene calls are TRBV27 and TRBJ2-1, with TRBD2 matching 7 bases. CDR1 MNHEY and CDR2 SMNVEV come from the germline V gene (reference sequence). V was pared by 1 base and J by 9 bases, with 15 bases of the junction left unmatched. CDR3 length: 17 residues. This chain's CDR3 is CASSLFGTSGKVGEQFF. DNA for the CDR3: TGTGCCAGCAGTTTATTTGGAACGAGCGGGAAAGTCGGTGAGCAGTTCTTC.

This CDR3 is CASSLGAGSYEQYF. The CDR3 DNA follows: TGTGCCAGCAGCTTAGGCGCAGGAAGCTACGAGCAGTACTTC. The rearrangement joins TRBV11-2 to TRBJ2-7; no clear D gene. The germline gives CDR1 SGHAT, CDR2 FQNNGV. V lost 1 base and J lost 3, with 10 bases in between. The CDR3 is 14 amino acids.

The genes are TRBV6-1 and TRBJ1-1; no definite D call. The V gene lost 1 base and the J gene lost 1 base, with 4 bases spanning the gap. The V gene's germline CDR1 is MNHNS and CDR2 SASEGT. CDR3 size: 13 residues. CDR3 coding DNA: TGTGCCAGCAGTGAAGGGGGGAACACTGAAGCTTTCTTT. Its translation is CASSEGGNTEAFF.

CDR3 coding DNA: TGCGCCAGCAGCTTCGGGACGGCCTCTGGAAACACCATATATTTT. Its protein product is CASSFGTASGNTIYF. V and J are TRBV5-1 and TRBJ1-3; the D gene is possibly TRBD1 (5 bases). The germline CDR1 and CDR2 sequences are SGHRS and YFSETQ. This CDR3 has 15 residues. V was pared by 2 bases and J by 0 bases, with 9 bases between.

V and J are TRBV6-5 and TRBJ2-5; possibly TRBD1 or TRBD2 for D (8 bases each). The CDR3 is made up of 16 amino acids. Germline-derived CDR1 and CDR2 are MNHEY and SVGAGI. Trimming took off 4 bases at V and 1 base at J, with 16 bases between the two ends. Written as DNA, the CDR3 is TGTGCCAGCAGTTTCTCGGGAGGGACAGGCCAAGAGACCCAGTACTTC. It translates to CASSFSGGTGQETQYF.

The CDR3, as DNA: TGTGCCAGCAGCTCGAGGGGGGCGAACACCGGGGAGCTGTTTTTT. The encoded protein is CASSSRGANTGELFF. The chain has TRBV11-1 and TRBJ2-2; D is possibly TRBD1 or TRBD2 (6 bases each). Germline assignment: CDR1 SGHAT and CDR2 FQDESV (reference sequence). The CDR3 extends over 15 amino acids. V shed 4 bases and J shed 0 bases, with 9 bases lying between them.

The genes are TRBV19 and TRBJ1-1; no reliable D call. This CDR3 has 15 amino acids. Germline-derived CDR1 and CDR2 are LNHDA and SQIVND (reference sequence). The germline V and J ends were trimmed by 1 base and 3 bases, with 12 bases remaining between them. The CDR3: CASSIVNLWDTEAFF. In DNA form, the CDR3 reads TGTGCCAGTAGTATAGTTAACCTATGGGACACTGAAGCTTTCTTT.

J is TRBJ1-1 and V is TRBV6-6; D call uncertain. The CDR3 runs 14 residues. V was shortened by 7 bases and J by 2 bases, with 14 bases between the two germline ends. Germline V gene data show CDR1 as MNHNY and CDR2 as SVGAGI (reference sequence). The CDR3 spells CASIGTLLNTEAFF. CDR3 bases: TGTGCCAGCATCGGTACACTATTAAACACTGAAGCTTTCTTT.

J is TRBJ2-4 and V is TRBV18, with no clear D. From germline, CDR1 is KGHSH and CDR2 LQKENI. The V gene lost 6 bases and the J gene lost 0 bases, with 12 bases spanning the gap. The CDR3 is 15 residues long. This CDR3 is CASSPQVLAKNIQYF. The CDR3 bases are TGTGCCAGCTCGCCTCAGGTCCTAGCCAAAAACATTCAGTACTTC.

The V and J genes are TRBV7-2 and TRBJ1-5; 8 bases line up with TRBD1. In germline, CDR1 is SGHTA, CDR2 FQGNSA. Trimming at V came to 2 bases and at J to 1 base, leaving 7 bases not matched to a gene. The CDR3 loop spans 17 amino acids. The CDR3 protein is CASSLRSTGESNQPQHF. The CDR3 bases are TGTGCCAGCAGCTTAAGGTCGACAGGGGAAAGCAATCAGCCCCAGCATTTT.

CDR3 in amino acids: CASKRLGGQGPYEQYF. The CDR3 DNA reads TGTGCCAGCAAGAGATTAGGGGGACAGGGACCCTACGAGCAGTACTTC. The J gene is TRBJ2-7, the V gene TRBV27; 9 bases agree with TRBD1. Germline V CDR1 and CDR2: MNHEY, SMNVEV (reference sequence). CDR3 size: 16 residues. The ends lost 7 bases at V and 2 bases at J; junction bases unmatched: 12.

The V call is TRBV18, the J call TRBJ2-1, with 8 bases identical to TRBD2. The germline gives CDR1 KGHSH, CDR2 LQKENI. The CDR3 is 16 amino acids. With V trimmed by 3 bases and J by 6 bases, 10 bases remained unmatched. The CDR3 is CASSPLRAGVANEQFF. The CDR3 DNA reads TGTGCCAGCTCACCCCTTAGAGCGGGAGTGGCCAATGAGCAGTTCTTC.